This TCR beta chain is drawn from a study of naive and memory T cell subsets. Four subsets defined by CD45RA and CD27 were sorted after CD3, CD4, CD8 and live/dead staining. There are many counts of this clonotype. Antigen unknown. General study points: TCR abundance followed a power law differing between naive and memory subsets. A few larger clonotypes appeared in naive repertoires, especially CD8, possibly memory cells re-expressing CD45RA.

The germline CDR1 and CDR2 sequences are SQVTM and ANQGSEA. The CDR3 runs to 15 residues. V lost 6 bases, J lost 4 bases, and 21 bases lay in between. Two oligonucleotides, mixed equimolar, formed the beta constant-region primer covering TRBC1 and TRBC2. Four rounds of PCR amplified the ligated cDNA using nested alpha and beta constant-region primers plus SP2. A single record per CDR3 protein comes from TCRdb applying MiXCR to the UMI-ligation and nested PCR reads. The sample yields more than 95,000 distinct CDR3 sequences, 13% to 15% seen once. The source is a human donor in good health. The specimen sequenced was naive CD8+ T cells from blood. V is TRBV29-1 and J is TRBJ1-2, with D unclear. The CDR3 sequence: CSVPGLDATGYGYTF. CDR3 sequence (DNA): TGCAGCGTCCCTGGACTGGACGCGACGGGCTATGGCTACACCTTC.